This entry lists 2 T cell receptor beta chains sequenced from one sample in a study of blood T cell repertoires in COVID-19. Sequenced by immunoSEQ multiplex PCR; TCRdb stores in-frame clones only, minus some. This sample yields around 400,000 clones, of which more than 70% are seen a single time; roughly 2% belongs to the top ten. The sample taken for sequencing was peripheral blood. These receptors all stem from a woman aged 55-75 years with COVID-19, enrolled during active disease.

The CDR3 loop reads CASTLRQGAGTEAFF. The CDR3 bases are TGCGCCAGCACCCTTCGACAGGGGGCTGGCACTGAAGCTTTCTTT. The chain is built from TRBV5-1 and TRBJ1-1; TRBD1 agrees at 10 bases. This CDR3 region has 15 residues. Germline CDR1 is SGHRS and CDR2 is YFSETQ. V trimming: 6 bases; J trimming: 4 bases; junction bases outside the gene matches: 9.

This CDR3 is CAIRGSSNQPQHF. The CDR3 DNA reads TGTGCCATCAGGGGCAGTAGCAATCAGCCCCAGCATTTT. V is TRBV10-3 and J is TRBJ1-5, with D unclear. CDR1 is ENHRY and CDR2 is SYGVKD in the germline V gene. This CDR3 has 13 amino acids. V was cut by 6 bases and J by 0 bases, with 6 bases left in between.